These 7 T cell receptor beta chains originate from one sample sequenced in a study of shared clonotypes between healthy human individuals. TCRdb's copy holds only in-frame clones and misses some; the assay was immunoSEQ multiplex PCR. This sample has roughly 2,000,000 clones, with approximately 94% found just once. CD45RO-negative, CCR7-positively selected cells formed the naive CD8 fraction, excluding terminally differentiated effector memory CD45RA+ cells. The specimen sequenced was naive CD8+ T cells sorted from blood. The receptors were sampled from a man between 18 and 29 years old in good health.

CDR3 DNA: TGTGCCAGCACGATAGCCGAGGGAAATGAAGCTTTCTTT. Its protein product is CASTIAEGNEAFF. The genes are TRBV19 and TRBJ1-1; D unclear. Trimming pared 9 bases from V and 7 bases from J, leaving 18 bases between. This CDR3 is built from 13 residues. Germline V CDR1 and CDR2: LNHDA, SQIVND (reference sequence).

V is TRBV7-9 and J is TRBJ2-6; TRBD1 agrees at 10 bases. From germline, CDR1 is SEHNR and CDR2 FQNEAQ (reference sequence). CDR3 length: 17 residues. Trimming at V came to 5 bases and at J to 2 bases, leaving 6 bases not matched to a gene. The CDR3 nucleotides read TGTGCCAGCAGCCCGACAGGGGGCGCAACTGGGGCCAACGTCCTGACTTTC. Amino acid sequence: CASSPTGGATGANVLTF.

The CDR3 spells CASSWVARWDTGELFF. The DNA for the CDR3 is TGTGCCAGCAGCTGGGTGGCGAGATGGGACACCGGGGAGCTGTTTTTT. The genes are TRBV5-8 and TRBJ2-2; unclear D gene. CDR1 is SGHTS and CDR2 is YDEGEE in the germline V gene. There are 16 residues in the CDR3. Trimming stripped 3 bases from V and 3 bases from J, with 15 bases between.

A single count supports this clone. The genes are TRBV5-1 and TRBJ2-7; D unclear. Trimming took off 0 bases at V and 5 bases at J, with 12 bases between the two ends. The germline CDR1 and CDR2 sequences are SGHRS and YFSETQ. This CDR3 is built from 14 residues. CDR3 DNA: TGCGCCAGCAGCTTGGGCCCCCCAGTAAACGAGCAGTACTTC. This gives the protein CASSLGPPVNEQYF. The whole variable domain, remainder taken from reference TRBV5-1 and TRBJ2-7, is KAGVTQTPRYLIKTRGQQVTLSCSPISGHRSVSWYQQTPGQGLQFLFEYFSETQRNKGNFPGRFSGRQFSNSRSEMNVSTLELGDSALYLCASSLGPPVNEQYFGPGTRLTVT.

J is TRBJ2-1 and V is TRBV2, with 14 bases identical to TRBD2. V trimming: 6 bases; J trimming: 8 bases; junction bases outside the gene matches: 6. The CDR3 loop spans 15 amino acids. CDR1 is SNHLY and CDR2 is FYNNEI in the germline V gene. The chain's CDR3 is CASRETSGGAYEQFF. CDR3 coding DNA: TGTGCCAGCAGGGAGACTAGCGGGGGGGCCTATGAGCAGTTCTTC.

The rearrangement links TRBV27 to TRBJ2-7, with D unclear. In germline, CDR1 is MNHEY, CDR2 SMNVEV (reference sequence). The CDR3 spans 15 residues. V dropped 5 bases and J dropped 0 bases, with 14 bases sitting between them. The CDR3 reads CASSPSRADSYEQYF. CDR3 nucleotide sequence: TGTGCCAGCAGTCCCTCCCGGGCTGACTCCTACGAGCAGTACTTC.

The chain has TRBV11-2 and TRBJ1-5; 8 bases fit TRBD1. CDR3 length: 12 residues. Germline CDR1 and CDR2: SGHAT and FQNNGV. V lost 3 bases, J lost 12 bases, and 4 bases stayed unmatched. DNA for the CDR3: TGTGCCAGCAGCTTCATACAGGGGGTCCAGCATTTT. Protein product: CASSFIQGVQHF.